These 32 T cell receptor beta chains were all obtained from the same sample, sequenced in a study of blood T cell repertoires in COVID-19. Generated by immunoSEQ multiplex PCR, the TCRdb table keeps only in-frame clones and is missing some. Of around 77,000 clones listed, roughly nine tenths were seen once; the top ten hold 15% to 20%. Sequencing input: peripheral blood. Source of these receptors: a woman at least 80 years old with active or convalescent COVID-19.

This rearrangement joins TRBV12-3 or TRBV12-4 to TRBJ2-7; D possibly corresponds to TRBD2 (6 bases). V was pared by 10 bases and J by 4 bases, with 17 bases between. CDR3 length equals 13 residues. CDR3 protein: CANPPGEEYEQYF. The CDR3 coding sequence is TGTGCCAACCCACCGGGGGAAGAGTACGAGCAGTACTTC.

This clone has only a few counts. The V and J genes are TRBV4-2 and TRBJ2-1; 15 bases agree with TRBD2. The CDR3 covers 15 residues. V dropped 6 bases and J dropped 6; count of bases not matched to a gene: 3. Germline CDR1 is LGHNA and CDR2 is YNFKEQ. In DNA form, the CDR3 reads TGTGCCAGCAGTCTGGGACTAGCGGGGGGCAATGAGCAGTTCTTC. Amino acids: CASSLGLAGGNEQFF.

The chain is built from TRBV2 and TRBJ2-7; a weak D match, TRBD1 (5 bases). There are 11 residues in the CDR3. Germline-derived CDR1 and CDR2 are SNHLY and FYNNEI. V was clipped by 8 bases and J by 0 bases, with 5 bases between them. CDR3 coding DNA: TGTGCCAGCGGGGCCTCCTACGAGCAGTACTTC. As protein: CASGASYEQYF. The variable domain in full, completed from reference TRBV2 and TRBJ2-7, reads EPEVTQTPSHQVTQMGQEVILRCVPISNHLYFYWYRQILGQKVEFLVSFYNNEISEKSEIFDDQFSVERPDGSNFTLKIRSTKLEDSAMYFCASGASYEQYFGPGTRLTVT.

This clone showed up many times. The chain links TRBV9 to TRBJ1-4; D remains unclear. The CDR3 is 13 amino acids. Germline CDR1 and CDR2: SGDLS and YYNGEE. Between the trimmed V and J ends, which lost 3 bases and 4 bases, there was a span of 7 bases. CDR3 protein: CASSGALNEKLFF. CDR3 sequence (DNA): TGTGCCAGCAGCGGGGCTCTTAATGAAAAACTGTTTTTT.

J is TRBJ1-1 and V is TRBV28, with TRBD1 identical over 11 bases. Germline values: CDR1 MDHEN, CDR2 SYDVKM. J was trimmed by 4 bases and V by 2 bases; bases with no gene match: 6. CDR3 length: 16 residues. The chain's CDR3 is CASSLIGTGGGTEAFF. CDR3 coding DNA: TGTGCCAGCAGTTTAATCGGGACAGGGGGAGGCACTGAAGCTTTCTTT.

The rearrangement joins TRBV7-2 to TRBJ2-3, with D hard to call. The V end was cut by 4 bases, the J end by 1 base, with 12 bases between. The CDR3 length is 15 residues. Germline assignment: CDR1 SGHTA and CDR2 FQGNSA. CDR3 region: CASSSPSLGTDTQYF. For the CDR3, the DNA is TGTGCCAGCAGCTCCCCGTCCCTCGGCACAGATACGCAGTATTTT.

This chain joins TRBV19 and TRBJ2-3; possible D gene TRBD2, 5 bases. This CDR3 is 15 amino acids long. The germline CDR1 and CDR2 sequences are LNHDA and SQIVND (reference sequence). Trimming left V 6 bases short and J 0 bases short, with 13 bases between. CDR3 residues: CASRLSGVSTDTQYF. Here the CDR3 DNA reads TGTGCCAGTAGGTTGAGCGGAGTAAGCACAGATACGCAGTATTTT.

This clone was detected only once. V is TRBV4-1 and J is TRBJ2-2; D may be TRBD2 (5 bases). Germline CDR1 is MGHRA and CDR2 is YSYEKL. The ends were cut back, 11 bases at V and 3 bases at J, with 10 bases in the middle. The CDR3 runs 12 residues. CDR3 sequence (DNA): TGCGCCTTCATGCGGGACACCGGGGAGCTGTTTTTT. Protein sequence: CAFMRDTGELFF.

V and J are TRBV28 and TRBJ2-7; 7 bases are a match to TRBD1. This CDR3 has 16 residues. CDR1 is MDHEN, CDR2 SYDVKM, per germline. With V trimmed by 6 bases and J by 2 bases, 13 bases remained unmatched. The DNA of the CDR3 is TGTGCCAGCAGACGGGACAGCTCATCCAACACCTACGAGCAGTACTTC. It yields the protein CASRRDSSSNTYEQYF. The full variable domain, its missing parts supplied by reference TRBV28 and TRBJ2-7, is DVKVTQSSRYLVKRTGEKVFLECVQDMDHENMFWYRQDPGLGLRLIYFSYDVKMKEKGDIPEGYSVSREKKERFSLILESASTNQTSMYLCASRRDSSSNTYEQYFGPGTRLTVT.

J is TRBJ1-1 and V is TRBV9, with TRBD1 matching over 11 bases. From germline, CDR1 is SGDLS and CDR2 YYNGEE. The CDR3 loop spans 16 amino acids. V was clipped by 3 bases and J by 3 bases; unmatched bases: 7. The CDR3 DNA follows: TGTGCCAGCAGCGGGACAGGGGGCCCCTGGGACACTGAAGCTTTCTTT. It yields the protein CASSGTGGPWDTEAFF.

V and J are TRBV24-1 and TRBJ1-5, with TRBD1 as a possible D gene (5 bases). The length of the CDR3 is 16 residues. With 12 bases removed from V and 0 bases from J, the gap between germline ends came to 20 bases. Germline values: CDR1 KGHDR, CDR2 SFDVKD. In nucleotides, the CDR3 is TGTGCCCCACGGCCAGACAGCTCGGATAGCAATCAGCCCCAGCATTTT. Protein product: CAPRPDSSDSNQPQHF.

The chain has TRBV9 and TRBJ1-1, with D perhaps TRBD1 (6 bases). The CDR3 has 13 amino acids. Trimming took off 4 bases at V and 1 base at J, with 8 bases between the two ends. The V gene's germline CDR1 is SGDLS and CDR2 YYNGEE. DNA of the CDR3: TGTGCCAGCAGCAGGGGGACGAACACTGAAGCTTTCTTT. Encoded protein: CASSRGTNTEAFF.

The CDR3 DNA is TGTGCCAGCAGCTTTAGTACAGGAAGAAGCACCGGGGAGCTGTTTTTT. Protein sequence: CASSFSTGRSTGELFF. The chain couples TRBV7-9 to TRBJ2-2, with D tentatively TRBD1 (5 bases). CDR3 size: 16 residues. Between the trimmed V and J ends, which lost 3 bases and 4 bases, there was a span of 15 bases. Germline V gene sequence: CDR1 SEHNR, CDR2 FQNEAQ (reference sequence).

This clone was detected only a few times. V is TRBV29-1 and J is TRBJ2-7; 8 nucleotides match TRBD1. V lost 5 bases to trimming and J lost 4 bases; unmatched junction nucleotides: 4. Germline V lookup: CDR1 SQVTM, CDR2 ANQGSEA. CDR3 size: 12 residues. For the CDR3, the DNA is TGCAGCGTTCAGGGGGCCCAATACGAGCAGTACTTC. It yields the protein CSVQGAQYEQYF.

In this sample, this clone turned up a few times. Other nucleotide sequences in the sample specify the same CDR3. The V call is TRBV7-2, the J call TRBJ2-1, with a tentative D call TRBD2 (6 bases). Germline lookup yields CDR1 SGHTA and CDR2 FQGNSA. The CDR3 runs to 15 residues. V was clipped by 3 bases and J by 3 bases, with 12 bases between them. This chain's CDR3 is CASSFGGGNYNEQFF. In DNA, the CDR3 is TGTGCCAGCAGCTTCGGTGGGGGGAACTACAATGAGCAGTTCTTC.

This chain joins TRBV2 and TRBJ2-7; 7 bases agree with TRBD2. Germline trimming cut 2 bases from V and 3 bases from J; bases unmatched to any gene: 4. The V gene's germline CDR1 is SNHLY and CDR2 FYNNEI. The CDR3 length is 14 residues. The CDR3 region is CASSEYRGGYEQYF. Here the CDR3 DNA reads TGTGCCAGCAGTGAATACCGCGGGGGCTACGAGCAGTACTTC.

The chain employs TRBV4-3 and TRBJ2-2; TRBD2 matches at 10 bases. V lost 4 bases to trimming and J lost 6 bases; unmatched junction nucleotides: 2. This CDR3 region has 14 residues. The germline V gene has CDR1 LGHNA and CDR2 YSLEER. The CDR3 sequence is CASSPGLASGELFF. CDR3 nucleotide sequence: TGCGCCAGCAGCCCGGGACTAGCGTCCGGGGAGCTGTTTTTT.

J is TRBJ1-4 and V is TRBV7-8; TRBD1 matches at 10 bases. This CDR3 has 17 residues. Germline loops: CDR1 SGHVS, CDR2 FQNEAQ. V trimming: 2 bases; J trimming: 2 bases; junction bases outside the gene matches: 5. CDR3 sequence (DNA): TGTGCCAGCAGCTTACGAGACAGGGGGCTGACTAATGAAAAACTGTTTTTT. Its translation: CASSLRDRGLTNEKLFF. Using reference TRBV7-8 and TRBJ1-4 for the parts outside the CDR3, the full variable domain is GAGVSQSPRYKVAKRGQDVALRCDPISGHVSLFWYQQALGQGPEFLTYFQNEAQLDKSGLPSDRFFAERPEGSVSTLKIQRTQQEDSAVYLCASSLRDRGLTNEKLFFGSGTQLSVL.

The V gene is TRBV28, the J gene TRBJ1-2; maybe TRBD1 (5 bases). This CDR3 has 14 residues. V lost 6 bases, J lost 4 bases, and 15 bases lay in between. From germline, CDR1 is MDHEN and CDR2 SYDVKM. The CDR3 here is CASRVSRVSYGYTF. CDR3 bases: TGTGCCAGCAGGGTCAGCAGGGTATCCTATGGCTACACCTTC.

This rearrangement joins TRBV7-3 to TRBJ2-1; D may be TRBD2 (6 bases). The V gene's germline CDR1 is SGHTA and CDR2 FQGTGA. This CDR3 is 13 amino acids long. V shed 6 bases and J shed 9 bases, with 15 bases lying between them. The CDR3 sequence: CASRPGSTGEQFF. The DNA for the CDR3 is TGTGCCAGCAGGCCCGGGAGTACGGGTGAGCAGTTCTTC.

The chain is built from TRBV21-1 and TRBJ2-5; the table's TRBD1 call for D was not verified on the DNA. TRBV21-1 constitutes a pseudogene. The CDR3 sequence is 13 residues long. The CDR3 spells CASSSRTQETQYF. The CDR3 nucleotides are TGTGCCAGCAGCTCCCGGACACAAGAGACCCAGTACTTC.

The rearrangement links TRBV6-5 to TRBJ1-1, with unresolved D. There are 15 residues in the CDR3. Germline V gives CDR1 MNHEY, CDR2 SVGAGI. Trimming cost V 4 bases and J 3 bases, with 15 bases left between them. The CDR3 sequence: CASSWGYGVHTEAFF. The CDR3 region has the DNA TGTGCCAGCAGTTGGGGATACGGGGTGCACACTGAAGCTTTCTTT.

This chain links TRBV6-2 or TRBV6-3 with TRBJ2-3; TRBD2 aligns across 10 bases. V was pared by 2 bases and J by 2 bases, with 1 base of the junction left unmatched. The CDR3 runs 15 residues. The germline V gene encodes CDR1 MNHEY and CDR2 SVGEGT. The CDR3 spells CASSYGTSDTDTQYF. Written as DNA, the CDR3 is TGTGCCAGCAGTTACGGGACTAGCGACACAGATACGCAGTATTTT.

This chain connects TRBV28 to TRBJ1-4; D gene ambiguous. The CDR3 totals 15 residues. With 6 bases removed from V and 1 base from J, the gap between germline ends came to 12 bases. CDR1 MDHEN and CDR2 SYDVKM come from the germline V gene. The CDR3: CASSQDFLTNEKLFF. CDR3 nucleotide sequence: TGTGCCAGCAGCCAAGACTTCTTAACTAATGAAAAACTGTTTTTT.

This chain connects TRBV28 to TRBJ2-7, with 8 bases fitting TRBD2. This CDR3 comprises 15 residues. Trimming at V came to 5 bases and at J to 0 bases, leaving 6 bases not matched to a gene. CDR1 is MDHEN and CDR2 is SYDVKM in the germline V gene. This chain's CDR3 is CASSLTRGASYEQYF. The CDR3 DNA sequence: TGTGCCAGCAGTCTCACGCGGGGGGCCTCCTACGAGCAGTACTTC.

V is TRBV5-1 and J is TRBJ1-3, with TRBD1 matching 9 bases. This CDR3 is 15 amino acids long. V gave up 3 bases and J gave up 4 bases; unmatched junction bases: 5. The germline V gene has CDR1 SGHRS and CDR2 YFSETQ. In DNA, the CDR3 is TGCGCCAGCAGCTCGGGGACAGGGAGCGGAAACACCATATATTTT. This gives the protein CASSSGTGSGNTIYF.

This chain joins TRBV2 and TRBJ1-6, with 9 nucleotides matching TRBD1. CDR3 length: 14 residues. Germline V CDR1 and CDR2: SNHLY, FYNNEI. The junction had 4 bases not matched to a gene; V was cut back by 6 bases and J by 7 bases. CDR3 amino acids: CASSGQGINSPLHF. In DNA form, the CDR3 reads TGTGCCAGCAGCGGACAGGGGATCAATTCACCCCTCCACTTT.

The rearrangement links TRBV6-2 or TRBV6-3 to TRBJ2-1, with 10 bases aligning to TRBD2. The germline gives CDR1 MNHEY, CDR2 SVGEGT. The CDR3 runs 19 residues. The trim removed 2 bases at V and 15 bases at J, leaving 25 bases unmatched. The DNA for the CDR3 is TGTGCCAGCAGTTACGGGTTAGGTCGCGGCAGCGGGGGGGGCCGAGGAGGGTTCTTC. Encoded protein: CASSYGLGRGSGGGRGGFF.

V usage is TRBV28 and J usage is TRBJ1-2; perhaps TRBD1 as D (6 bases). V dropped 2 bases and J dropped 4 bases, with 14 bases sitting between them. This CDR3 is built from 15 residues. Germline CDR1 is MDHEN and CDR2 is SYDVKM. CDR3 sequence (DNA): TGTGCCAGCAGTTTAGGTCCAGGGGATAGCTATGGCTACACCTTC. This sequence encodes CASSLGPGDSYGYTF.

The genes are TRBV5-4 and TRBJ1-5; D is perhaps TRBD1 (6 bases). V dropped 1 base and J dropped 2 bases, with 7 bases sitting between them. Per germline, CDR1 SGHNT and CDR2 YYREEE (reference sequence). The CDR3 loop spans 14 amino acids. The CDR3 DNA sequence: TGTGCCAGCAGCTTGCCAGGGGGCAATCAGCCCCAGCATTTT. As protein: CASSLPGGNQPQHF.

V and J are TRBV19 and TRBJ1-5, with D unclear. V was cut by 3 bases and J by 2 bases, with 11 bases left in between. CDR3 length: 15 residues. Germline values: CDR1 LNHDA, CDR2 SQIVND (reference sequence). The CDR3 bases are TGTGCCAGTAGTATTTCGGTTGAGGGCAATCAGCCCCAGCATTTT. Its translation: CASSISVEGNQPQHF. The whole variable domain, filled in from reference TRBV19 and TRBJ1-5, reads DGGITQSPKYLFRKEGQNVTLSCEQNLNHDAMYWYRQDPGQGLRLIYYSQIVNDFQKGDIAEGYSVSREKKESFPLTVTSAQKNPTAFYLCASSISVEGNQPQHFGDGTRLSIL.

This CDR3 reads CASTGTGAWNTGELFF. In nucleotides, the CDR3 is TGTGCCAGCACAGGGACAGGGGCTTGGAACACCGGGGAGCTGTTTTTT. The chain uses TRBV5-6 and TRBJ2-2, with TRBD1 matching over 10 bases. This CDR3 comprises 16 residues. V trimming: 6 bases; J trimming: 1 base; junction bases outside the gene matches: 6. CDR1 is SGHDT, CDR2 YYEEEE, per germline.